This T cell receptor beta chain was sequenced during a study of T cell responses to AZD1222 COVID-19 vaccine. Here immunoSEQ multiplex PCR was the method, and the copy in TCRdb shows in-frame clones only, minus some. The sample lists 130,000 to 150,000 clones, more than 90% occurring once. The germline V and J ends were trimmed by 3 bases and 8 bases, with 13 bases remaining between them. The CDR3 extends over 13 amino acids. Specimen: peripheral blood, collected on day 0 of AZD1222 vaccination. The genes are TRBV12-3 or TRBV12-4 and TRBJ1-2; D not certain. The clonotype originates from an adult in good health. The CDR3 region is CASSLRREGGYTF. CDR3 DNA sequence: TGTGCCAGCAGTTTGAGAAGGGAAGGAGGCTACACCTTC.